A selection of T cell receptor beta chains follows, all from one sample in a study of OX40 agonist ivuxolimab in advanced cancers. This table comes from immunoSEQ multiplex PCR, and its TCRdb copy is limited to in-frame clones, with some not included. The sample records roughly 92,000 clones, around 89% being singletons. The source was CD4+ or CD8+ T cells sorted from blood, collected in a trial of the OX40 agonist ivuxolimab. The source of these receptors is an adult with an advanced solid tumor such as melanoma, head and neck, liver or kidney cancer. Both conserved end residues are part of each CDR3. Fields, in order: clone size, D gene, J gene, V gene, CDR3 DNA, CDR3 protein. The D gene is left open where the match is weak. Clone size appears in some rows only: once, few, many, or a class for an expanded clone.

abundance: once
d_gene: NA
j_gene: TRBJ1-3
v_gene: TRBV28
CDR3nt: TGTGCCAGCGAGGGGGAGGGAAGAAACACCATATATTTT
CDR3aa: CASEGEGRNTIYF

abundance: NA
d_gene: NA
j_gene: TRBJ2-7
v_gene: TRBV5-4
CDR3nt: TGTGCCAGCAGCTTGGACAGGGCGAACTACGAGCAGTACTTC
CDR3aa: CASSLDRANYEQYF

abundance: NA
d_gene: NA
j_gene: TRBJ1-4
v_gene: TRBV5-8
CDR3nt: TGTGCCAGCAGCTCGAATAGGAAGGCAACTAATGAAAAACTGTTTTTT
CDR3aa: CASSSNRKATNEKLFF

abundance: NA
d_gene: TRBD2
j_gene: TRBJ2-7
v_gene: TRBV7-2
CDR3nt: TGTGCCAGCAGCTTATTGCGGGGGGGCGCCGAGCAGTACTTC
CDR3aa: CASSLLRGGAEQYF

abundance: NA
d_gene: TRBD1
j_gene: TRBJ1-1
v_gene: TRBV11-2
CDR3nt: TGTGCCAGCAGCTTAGCAGGGGGGCGCCCCAGCACTGAAGCTTTCTTT
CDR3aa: CASSLAGGRPSTEAFF

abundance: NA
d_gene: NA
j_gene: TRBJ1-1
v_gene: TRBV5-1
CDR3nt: TGCGCCAGCAGCCCAAGGGAAGGCGGAGAGGGAGAAGCTTTCTTT
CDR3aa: CASSPREGGEGEAFF

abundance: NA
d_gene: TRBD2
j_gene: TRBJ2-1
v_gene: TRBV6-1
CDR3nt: TGTGCCAGCAGTGTGCCTAGCGGGACAGCCTACAATGAGCAGTTCTTC
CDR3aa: CASSVPSGTAYNEQFF

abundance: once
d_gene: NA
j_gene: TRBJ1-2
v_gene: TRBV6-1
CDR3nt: TGTGCCAGCAGTGAACTACAGACCAGCTATGGCTACACCTTC
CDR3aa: CASSELQTSYGYTF

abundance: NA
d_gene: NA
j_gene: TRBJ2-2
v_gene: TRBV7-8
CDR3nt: TGTGCCAGCAGCTTGCTTTCGGGGACGGTAAACACCGGGGAGCTGTTTTTT
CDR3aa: CASSLLSGTVNTGELFF

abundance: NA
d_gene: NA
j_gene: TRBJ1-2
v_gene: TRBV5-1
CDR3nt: TGCGCCAGCAGCTCCGGGTCCCGAGCTAACTATGGCTACACCTTC
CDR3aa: CASSSGSRANYGYTF

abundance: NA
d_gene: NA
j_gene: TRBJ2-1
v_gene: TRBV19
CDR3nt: TGTGCCAGTAGGGGCACGGGAAACTACAATGAGCAGTTCTTC
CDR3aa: CASRGTGNYNEQFF

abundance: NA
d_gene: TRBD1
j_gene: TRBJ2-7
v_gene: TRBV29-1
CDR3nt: TGCAGCGTCGAGGGACAGGGGGCTTACGAGCAGTACTTC
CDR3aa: CSVEGQGAYEQYF

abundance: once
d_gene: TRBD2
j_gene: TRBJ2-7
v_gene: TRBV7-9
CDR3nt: TGTGCCAGCAGCTTGCCCCCGGGACTAGGTCCCTACGAGCAGTACTTC
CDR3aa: CASSLPPGLGPYEQYF

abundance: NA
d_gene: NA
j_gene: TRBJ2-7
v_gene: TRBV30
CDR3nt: TGTGCCTGGAGTGTACCGGCCGGGATCGGCGAGCAGTACTTC
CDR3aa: CAWSVPAGIGEQYF

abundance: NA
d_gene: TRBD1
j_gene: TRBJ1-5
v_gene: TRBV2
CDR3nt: TGTGCCAGCAGCGGTCAGGGGGCCAATCAGCCCCAGCATTTT
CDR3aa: CASSGQGANQPQHF

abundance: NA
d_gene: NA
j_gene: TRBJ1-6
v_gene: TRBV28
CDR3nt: TGTGCCAGCAGCCTCCATCTGCGACAGGTTAATAATTCACCCCTCCACTTT
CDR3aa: CASSLHLRQVNNSPLHF

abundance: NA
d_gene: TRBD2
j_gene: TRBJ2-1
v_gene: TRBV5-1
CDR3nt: TGCGCCAGCAGCTTCGGACTAGCGGGAGGCCTCAATGAGCAGTTCTTC
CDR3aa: CASSFGLAGGLNEQFF

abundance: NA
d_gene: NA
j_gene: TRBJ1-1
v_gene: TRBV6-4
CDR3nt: TGTGCCAGCAGTGCGGACAGAAACACTGAAGCTTTCTTT
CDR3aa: CASSADRNTEAFF

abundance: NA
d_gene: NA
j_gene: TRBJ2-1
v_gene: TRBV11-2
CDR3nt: TGTGCCAGCAGCTTGAGGTCCGGAGGAATGTCCTACAATGAGCAGTTCTTC
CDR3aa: CASSLRSGGMSYNEQFF

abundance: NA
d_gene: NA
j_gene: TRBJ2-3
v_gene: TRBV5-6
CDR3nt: TGTGCCAGCAGCTCGCCAGGACTGGCGGACACAGATACGCAGTATTTT
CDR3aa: CASSSPGLADTDTQYF

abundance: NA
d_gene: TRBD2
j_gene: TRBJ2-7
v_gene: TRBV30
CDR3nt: TGTGCCTGGAAGCCGGGGGGGGGCTCGCGACGGCTAACCTACGAGCAGTACTTC
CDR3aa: CAWKPGGGSRRLTYEQYF

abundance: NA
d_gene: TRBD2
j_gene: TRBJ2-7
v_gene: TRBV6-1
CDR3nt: TGTGCCAGCAGTGAAATGACTAGCGGGCGCAAGTCTTACGAGCAGTACTTC
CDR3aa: CASSEMTSGRKSYEQYF

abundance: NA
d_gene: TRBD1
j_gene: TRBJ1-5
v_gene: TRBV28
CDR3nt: TGTGCCAGCGGCCGGGACAGGGAGGGTCAGCCCCAGCATTTT
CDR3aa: CASGRDREGQPQHF